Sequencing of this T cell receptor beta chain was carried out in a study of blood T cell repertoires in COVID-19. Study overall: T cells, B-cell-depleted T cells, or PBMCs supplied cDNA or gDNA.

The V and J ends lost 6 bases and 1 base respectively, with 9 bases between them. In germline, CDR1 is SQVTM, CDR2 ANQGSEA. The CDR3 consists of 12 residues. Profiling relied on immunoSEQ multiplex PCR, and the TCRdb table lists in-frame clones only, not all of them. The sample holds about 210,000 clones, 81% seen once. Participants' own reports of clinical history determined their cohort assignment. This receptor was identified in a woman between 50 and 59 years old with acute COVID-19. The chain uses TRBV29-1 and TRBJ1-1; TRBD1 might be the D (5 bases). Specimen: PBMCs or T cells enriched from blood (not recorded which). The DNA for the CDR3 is TGCAGCGTCCAAAGGGGGAACACTGAAGCTTTCTTT. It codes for CSVQRGNTEAFF.